The 19 T cell receptor beta chains below were found in one sample sequenced in a study of blood T cell repertoires in COVID-19. Sequenced by immunoSEQ multiplex PCR; TCRdb stores in-frame clones only, minus some. This sample has roughly 330,000 clones, with roughly 90% found just once. Sequencing used peripheral blood. Source of these receptors: a man between 18 and 29 years old who had recovered from COVID-19.

The gene calls are TRBV7-9 and TRBJ1-1; D is perhaps TRBD1 (5 bases). Germline V gene lookup returns CDR1 SEHNR and CDR2 FQNEAQ (reference sequence). The CDR3 loop spans 13 amino acids. V lost 5 bases and J 4 bases, leaving 11 bases between the germline ends. This CDR3 is CASSPRGGTEAFF. CDR3 nucleotide sequence: TGTGCCAGCAGCCCGAGGGGAGGCACTGAAGCTTTCTTT.

This clone was counted only a few times. The V call is TRBV6-2 or TRBV6-3, the J call TRBJ2-3, with D possibly being TRBD1 (5 bases). From germline, CDR1 is MNHEY and CDR2 SVGEGT. This CDR3 spans 15 amino acids. V lost 0 bases, J lost 2 bases, and 9 bases lay in between. CDR3 in amino acids: CASSYSDTNTDTQYF. In nucleotides, the CDR3 is TGTGCCAGCAGTTACTCGGACACGAACACAGATACGCAGTATTTT.

The table lists this clone with a count of one. This chain connects TRBV29-1 to TRBJ2-4; a possible D gene is TRBD1 (6 bases). Deletions cut 7 bases from V and 6 bases from J, with 13 bases between. Germline V gene lookup returns CDR1 SQVTM and CDR2 ANQGSEA. The CDR3 covers 12 residues. CDR3 residues: CSARTALNIQYF. The CDR3 bases are TGCAGCGCCCGGACAGCCTTAAACATTCAGTACTTC.

CDR3 region: CASSPAPLDGGEQFF. The CDR3 DNA reads as TGTGCCAGCTCCCCTGCCCCACTAGACGGGGGTGAGCAGTTCTTC. The V and J genes are TRBV18 and TRBJ2-1; possibly TRBD2 for D (6 bases). The CDR3 runs 15 residues. Germline V gene sequence: CDR1 KGHSH, CDR2 LQKENI. Trimming cost V 6 bases and J 9 bases, with 21 bases left between them. The whole variable domain, remainder taken from reference TRBV18 and TRBJ2-1, is NAGVMQNPRHLVRRRGQEARLRCSPMKGHSHVYWYRQLPEEGLKFMVYLQKENIIDESGMPKERFSAEFPKEGPSILRIQQVVRGDSAAYFCASSPAPLDGGEQFFGPGTRLTVL.

This clone was counted at least ten times. V and J are TRBV3-1 (or the pseudogene TRBV3-2) and TRBJ2-2, with 11 bases lining up with TRBD2. The V segment lost 1 base and the J segment 5 bases; nucleotides outside the gene matches: 0. The CDR3 runs 15 residues. Per germline, CDR1 LGHDT and CDR2 YNNKEL (reference sequence). The CDR3 sequence is CASSQGLAGTGELFF. The CDR3 region has the DNA TGTGCCAGCAGCCAAGGACTAGCGGGAACCGGGGAGCTGTTTTTT.

The chain couples TRBV29-1 to TRBJ2-1, with D perhaps TRBD2 (6 bases). Trimming pared 4 bases from V and 2 bases from J, leaving 12 bases between. The length of the CDR3 is 14 residues. Germline lookup yields CDR1 SQVTM and CDR2 ANQGSEA. The CDR3: CSVVHLATYNEQFF. CDR3 bases: TGCAGCGTTGTACACCTAGCGACCTACAATGAGCAGTTCTTC.

This clone was detected a few times. This CDR3 is CASGLGQNTGELFF. The CDR3 DNA reads as TGTGCCAGCGGGTTGGGACAGAACACCGGGGAGCTGTTTTTT. This chain links TRBV7-9 with TRBJ2-2; D might be TRBD1 (6 bases). The V end was cut by 8 bases, the J end by 1 base, with 11 bases between. The germline CDR1 and CDR2 sequences are SEHNR and FQNEAQ (reference sequence). The CDR3 covers 14 residues.

There are a few counts of this clone. This chain uses TRBV12-3 or TRBV12-4 with TRBJ2-3, with TRBD2 as a possible D gene (5 bases). V was clipped by 7 bases and J by 2 bases, with 7 bases between them. The CDR3 sequence is 12 residues long. As DNA, the CDR3 is TGTGCCAGCATCGGGATCACAGATACGCAGTATTTT. Protein: CASIGITDTQYF.

V usage is TRBV9 and J usage is TRBJ2-3, with TRBD2 matching over 9 bases. J gave up 4 bases and V 0 bases, and 6 bases lay outside the gene matches. Germline CDR1 reads SGDLS; CDR2 reads YYNGEE. The CDR3 extends over 16 amino acids. The CDR3 DNA sequence: TGTGCCAGCAGCGTAGGGTCTAGCGGGGTTCCAGATACGCAGTATTTT. Translated: CASSVGSSGVPDTQYF.

This sequence joins TRBV9 and TRBJ2-7, with 11 bases identical to TRBD2. Per germline, CDR1 SGDLS and CDR2 YYNGEE. The V and J ends lost 0 bases and 4 bases, in that order; junction bases with no gene match: 6. The CDR3 spans 16 residues. CDR3 region: CASSVGLAGGQYEQYF. The CDR3 DNA reads TGTGCCAGCAGCGTAGGATTAGCGGGGGGGCAATACGAGCAGTACTTC.

A single count supports this clone. The chain employs TRBV7-9 and TRBJ1-4; no firm D call. Germline V gene lookup returns CDR1 SEHNR and CDR2 FQNEAQ (reference sequence). V was trimmed by 2 bases and J by 8 bases, leaving 9 bases between them. The CDR3 is made up of 13 amino acids. CDR3: CASSLSVGEKLFF. The CDR3 nucleotides read TGTGCCAGCAGCTTAAGCGTCGGAGAAAAACTGTTTTTT.

The chain combines TRBV10-1 with TRBJ1-1; no definite D call. The germline gives CDR1 WNHNN, CDR2 SYGVQD (reference sequence). The CDR3 runs to 13 residues. Trimming took off 0 bases at V and 2 bases at J, with 4 bases between the two ends. CDR3 sequence: CASSESFNTEAFF. The CDR3 region has the DNA TGCGCCAGCAGTGAGTCCTTCAACACTGAAGCTTTCTTT.

The chain employs TRBV20-1 and TRBJ2-3; TRBD2 might be the D (5 bases). The CDR3 has 13 residues. V was shortened by 3 bases and J by 2 bases, with 9 bases between the two germline ends. CDR1 DFQATT and CDR2 SNEGSKA come from the germline V gene (reference sequence). This CDR3 is CSASPGFTDTQYF. The DNA for the CDR3 is TGCAGTGCTAGTCCGGGATTCACAGATACGCAGTATTTT.

This chain connects TRBV4-1 to TRBJ1-2; the D gene is possibly TRBD1 (5 bases). Germline loops: CDR1 MGHRA, CDR2 YSYEKL. V was pared by 2 bases and J by 2 bases, with 18 bases between. The CDR3 is 17 residues long. The CDR3 here is CASSQPLGQGGNYGYTF. As DNA, the CDR3 is TGCGCCAGCAGCCAACCCCTAGGGCAGGGAGGGAACTATGGCTACACCTTC.

The chain has TRBV29-1 and TRBJ2-7, with D possibly TRBD1 on 5 matching bases. V was trimmed by 1 base and J by 2 bases, leaving 15 bases between them. CDR3 length equals 15 residues. Per germline, CDR1 SQVTM and CDR2 ANQGSEA. The CDR3 protein is CSVEGGQGLTYEQYF. In DNA form, the CDR3 reads TGCAGCGTTGAAGGGGGCCAAGGGTTGACCTACGAGCAGTACTTC.

The gene calls are TRBV13 and TRBJ1-5; 8 nucleotides line up with TRBD1. The trim removed 0 bases at V and 3 bases at J, leaving 4 bases unmatched. The CDR3 extends over 16 amino acids. Germline-derived CDR1 and CDR2 are PRHDT and FYEKMQ (reference sequence). CDR3 nucleotides: TGTGCCAGCAGCTTAGGGCGGGGACAGGACAATCAGCCCCAGCATTTT. Protein product: CASSLGRGQDNQPQHF.

The chain is built from TRBV9 and TRBJ2-5, with D possibly being TRBD2 (5 bases). V lost 4 bases and J 3 bases, leaving 13 bases between the germline ends. CDR1 and CDR2 from the germline V gene are SGDLS and YYNGEE. This CDR3 has 14 amino acids. In DNA, the CDR3 is TGTGCCAGCAGCCAGGACGGAGGCGAAGAGACCCAGTACTTC. Protein: CASSQDGGEETQYF.

J is TRBJ2-4 and V is TRBV15; weak D call: TRBD2 (7 bases). The CDR3 length is 17 residues. Germline V gives CDR1 LNHNV, CDR2 YYDKDF (reference sequence). The V gene lost 4 bases and the J gene lost 0 bases, with 16 bases spanning the gap. In DNA, the CDR3 is TGTGCCACCAGCATCGGCGGGGGCCCCCTAGCCAAAAACATTCAGTACTTC. This codes for CATSIGGGPLAKNIQYF.

The chain uses TRBV5-1 and TRBJ2-1; 11 bases align to TRBD2. V gave up 0 bases and J gave up 7 bases; unmatched junction bases: 6. CDR1 and CDR2 from the germline V gene are SGHRS and YFSETQ. CDR3 size: 16 residues. The CDR3 region has the DNA TGCGCCAGCAGCTTGGGTACTAGCGGGAGTGGGAATGAGCAGTTCTTC. Translated: CASSLGTSGSGNEQFF.